Described below is a single T cell receptor beta chain sequence and its context. The data are from a study of blood T cell repertoires in COVID-19. Study-wide background: From T cells, B-cell-depleted T cells, or PBMCs came the material, which was cDNA or gDNA.

As originally analysed: Amplification from reference gene primers served as the basis for estimated nucleated cell counts. Assay: immunoSEQ multiplex PCR; the TCRdb copy retains only in-frame clones and omits some. For V, J and clone size, that table is used; D and trimming come from the DNA. The table records 300,000 to 400,000 clones, over 75% of them present only once. The germline V gene has CDR1 SGHVS and CDR2 FQNEAQ. With V trimmed by 6 bases and J by 5 bases, 7 bases remained unmatched. The CDR3 consists of 14 residues. This chain uses TRBV7-8 with TRBJ1-2; TRBD1 agrees at 9 bases. This clonotype originated in a human donor in a cohort sampled during active COVID-19. Sequenced input: peripheral blood. This CDR3 reads CASRGGTGRYGYTF. The CDR3 DNA is TGTGCCAGCAGGGGTGGGACAGGGAGGTATGGCTACACCTTC.